Below are 28 T cell receptor beta chains sequenced from a single sample in a study of T cell responses to AZD1222 COVID-19 vaccine. The data were produced by immunoSEQ multiplex PCR, yet TCRdb's version contains in-frame clones alone and is incomplete. The table lists more than 100,000 clones, roughly 87% of them singletons, with approximately 10% in the top ten. The sequenced sample was peripheral blood, obtained on day 0 of AZD1222 vaccination. These receptors all stem from an adult in good health.

V and J are TRBV28 and TRBJ1-1; the match to TRBD1 covers 9 bases. Trimming at V came to 5 bases and at J to 0 bases, leaving 4 bases not matched to a gene. Germline V CDR1 and CDR2: MDHEN, SYDVKM. The CDR3 runs to 15 residues. CDR3 amino acids: CASSGTGLLNTEAFF. The DNA of the CDR3 is TGTGCCAGCAGTGGGACAGGGCTTTTGAACACTGAAGCTTTCTTT.

CDR3 nucleotides: TGTGCCAGCAGGGAGAGGGTAGGGGGCACAGATACGCAGTATTTT. Its protein product is CASRERVGGTDTQYF. The chain uses TRBV7-9 and TRBJ2-3; D could derive from TRBD1 or TRBD2 (5 bases each). The CDR3 is made up of 15 amino acids. The V gene lost 6 bases and the J gene lost 1 base, with 14 bases spanning the gap. In germline, CDR1 is SEHNR, CDR2 FQNEAQ (reference sequence).

V and J are TRBV12-3 or TRBV12-4 and TRBJ1-2; a possible D gene is TRBD1 (5 bases). Trimming removed 5 bases from V and 8 bases from J, with 15 bases in between. The CDR3 runs 13 residues. The CDR3 here is CASSLGDFGGYTF. In nucleotides, the CDR3 is TGTGCCAGCAGTCTAGGGGATTTTGGCGGCTACACCTTC.

In DNA, the CDR3 is TGTGCCAGCGGGGGGGGACTCCACTACGAGCAGTACTTC. Protein product: CASGGGLHYEQYF. The chain carries TRBV2 and TRBJ2-7; 7 nucleotides align to TRBD2. Germline trimming cut 8 bases from V and 3 bases from J; bases unmatched to any gene: 7. The germline V gene encodes CDR1 SNHLY and CDR2 FYNNEI. The CDR3 loop spans 13 amino acids.

This clone was detected only once. The chain joins TRBV6-2 or TRBV6-3 to TRBJ2-3; D gene ambiguous. The CDR3 sequence is 17 residues long. V lost 5 bases to trimming and J lost 8 bases, with 26 bases between them. Germline V lookup: CDR1 MNHEY, CDR2 SVGEGT. CDR3 coding DNA: TGTGCCAGCAGTCTTACCCGGTTTGGAGCTCAATCTGCTACGCAGTATTTT. It encodes CASSLTRFGAQSATQYF.

The V and J genes are TRBV12-3 or TRBV12-4 and TRBJ1-2; weak D call: TRBD1 (6 bases). V was trimmed by 6 bases and J by 0 bases, leaving 8 bases between them. This CDR3 contains 13 residues. The CDR3 region is CASSRQANYGYTF. DNA for the CDR3: TGTGCCAGCAGCCGACAGGCTAACTATGGCTACACCTTC.

V and J are TRBV7-6 and TRBJ2-7; TRBD1 or TRBD2 may be the D gene (5 bases each). Trimming took off 5 bases at V and 4 bases at J, with 12 bases between the two ends. The CDR3 covers 13 residues. The germline gives CDR1 SGHVS, CDR2 FNYEAQ. The CDR3 DNA sequence: TGTGCCAGCAGCGACGGGACGAATTACGAGCAGTACTTC. Its translation is CASSDGTNYEQYF.

The J gene is TRBJ1-2, the V gene TRBV19; D gene unclear. Trimming pared 4 bases from V and 8 bases from J, leaving 8 bases between. The CDR3 loop spans 11 amino acids. CDR1 LNHDA and CDR2 SQIVND come from the germline V gene (reference sequence). The CDR3: CASSNLGGYTF. As DNA, the CDR3 is TGTGCCAGTAGTAACCTAGGGGGCTACACCTTC.

This chain links TRBV27 with TRBJ2-1; D may be TRBD2 (5 bases). Trimming left V 7 bases short and J 7 bases short, with 20 bases between. Germline CDR1 and CDR2: MNHEY and SMNVEV (reference sequence). The CDR3 has 15 amino acids. The CDR3 loop is CASNRDYHVSNEQFF. CDR3 sequence (DNA): TGTGCCAGCAATCGTGACTATCATGTTAGTAATGAGCAGTTCTTC.

The chain recombines TRBV18 with TRBJ1-2, with D tentatively TRBD1 (6 bases). This CDR3 is 17 amino acids long. Germline-derived CDR1 and CDR2 are KGHSH and LQKENI. The V gene lost 0 bases and the J gene lost 0 bases, with 14 bases spanning the gap. The CDR3 DNA is TGTGCCAGCTCACCACCATTGACAGGCCTTCCTAACTATGGCTACACCTTC. It codes for CASSPPLTGLPNYGYTF.

The V call is TRBV16, the J call TRBJ1-6; D is ambiguous. Germline assignment: CDR1 KGHSY and CDR2 FQNENV. The CDR3 extends over 13 amino acids. Trimming took off 3 bases at V and 10 bases at J, with 10 bases between the two ends. As DNA, the CDR3 is TGTGCCAGCAGCCATGGACGCGGATCACCCCTCCACTTT. It encodes CASSHGRGSPLHF. Variable domain in full (rest from reference TRBV16 and TRBJ1-6): GEEVAQTPKHLVRGEGQKAKLYCAPIKGHSYVFWYQQVLKNEFKFLISFQNENVFDETGMPKERFSAKCLPNSPCSLEIQATKLEDSAVYFCASSHGRGSPLHFGNGTRLTVT.

This chain joins TRBV6-9 and TRBJ2-4; D gene ambiguous. V lost 3 bases, J lost 15 bases, and 18 bases lay in between. The CDR3 sequence is 13 residues long. The V gene's germline CDR1 is MNHGY and CDR2 SVAAGI. The CDR3 reads CASSYTPETLWYF. The CDR3 region has the DNA TGTGCCAGCAGTTACACCCCTGAGACACTCTGGTACTTC.

The chain couples TRBV4-1 to TRBJ1-1, with TRBD1 matching 8 bases. The V gene end was trimmed by 3 bases and the J gene end by 5 bases; junction bases not matched to a gene: 2. CDR3 length: 13 residues. From germline, CDR1 is MGHRA and CDR2 YSYEKL. The DNA for the CDR3 is TGCGCCAGCAGCCACTACAGGGGGACTGAAGCTTTCTTT. Its translation: CASSHYRGTEAFF.

This clone appeared a single time. The chain is built from TRBV4-1 and TRBJ1-2; 10 positions agree with TRBD1. J lost 4 bases, V lost 2 bases, and 16 bases had no gene match. CDR3 length: 19 residues. CDR1 MGHRA and CDR2 YSYEKL come from the germline V gene. CDR3 residues: CASSQFPGTGAYIGYGYTF. The CDR3 DNA is TGCGCCAGCAGCCAATTCCCGGGGACAGGGGCATATATTGGCTATGGCTACACCTTC.

This sequence joins TRBV15 and TRBJ1-3, with unresolved D. In germline, CDR1 is LNHNV, CDR2 YYDKDF (reference sequence). This CDR3 is 15 amino acids long. The V gene lost 1 base and the J gene lost 4 bases, with 11 bases spanning the gap. CDR3 sequence (DNA): TGTGCCACCAGCAGAGGAGATCCGGGGGGAAACACCATATATTTT. This codes for CATSRGDPGGNTIYF.

The chain has TRBV5-4 and TRBJ1-5, with D perhaps matching TRBD1 (6 bases). The CDR3 runs 14 residues. Germline V gene lookup returns CDR1 SGHNT and CDR2 YYREEE (reference sequence). Trimming left V 3 bases short and J 3 bases short, with 10 bases between. The CDR3 DNA follows: TGTGCCAGCAGCTGGGGGGGGGCCAATCAGCCCCAGCATTTT. This gives the protein CASSWGGANQPQHF.

V and J are TRBV4-2 and TRBJ2-3, with D perhaps TRBD1 (6 bases). This CDR3 is built from 15 residues. The V end was cut by 1 base, the J end by 1 base, with 9 bases between. CDR1 is LGHNA and CDR2 is YNFKEQ in the germline V gene. CDR3 bases: TGTGCCAGCAGCCAAGGGGGGCGTCGCACAGATACGCAGTATTTT. It translates to CASSQGGRRTDTQYF.

As for this clone: Other DNA sequences within the sample encode an identical CDR3. The chain combines TRBV11-3 with TRBJ2-5; D is undetermined. Per germline, CDR1 SGHNT and CDR2 YENEEA. The CDR3 is 12 residues long. The V gene lost 5 bases and the J gene lost 1 base, with 5 bases spanning the gap. CDR3 sequence: CASSPTQETQYF. The CDR3 DNA is TGTGCCAGCAGCCCAACCCAAGAGACCCAGTACTTC.

This clone occurred once. V is TRBV5-8 and J is TRBJ1-1; unclear D gene. The V and J ends lost 4 bases and 5 bases respectively, with 21 bases between them. Looked up from germline, CDR1 is SGHTS and CDR2 is YDEGEE. The CDR3 sequence is 16 residues long. CDR3 sequence: CASSVIQYEMGTEAFF. DNA of the CDR3: TGTGCCAGCAGCGTAATTCAGTATGAGATGGGGACTGAAGCTTTCTTT.

The chain is built from TRBV6-5 and TRBJ1-5, with D unresolved. The CDR3 extends over 12 amino acids. Trimming stripped 6 bases from V and 0 bases from J, with 3 bases between. Germline values: CDR1 MNHEY, CDR2 SVGAGI. Here the CDR3 DNA reads TGTGCCAGCAGGAATAGCAATCAGCCCCAGCATTTT. Its protein product is CASRNSNQPQHF.

This chain uses TRBV6-5 with TRBJ2-2; 9 nucleotides match TRBD1. The CDR3 spans 14 residues. Germline V gives CDR1 MNHEY, CDR2 SVGAGI. J was trimmed by 6 bases and V by 7 bases; bases with no gene match: 6. CDR3 sequence reads: CASTRTGDAGELFF. CDR3 nucleotide sequence: TGTGCCAGCACCAGGACAGGGGATGCCGGGGAGCTGTTTTTT.

V is TRBV27 and J is TRBJ1-3; 12 positions agree with TRBD1. The germline gives CDR1 MNHEY, CDR2 SMNVEV (reference sequence). The CDR3 sequence is 18 residues long. The J segment lost 2 bases and the V segment lost 0 bases, leaving 5 bases of the junction unmatched. The DNA for the CDR3 is TGTGCCAGCAGTTTATCCGGGACAGGGGGCCTTACTGGAAACACCATATATTTT. It translates to CASSLSGTGGLTGNTIYF.

The CDR3 sequence is CASSLKRSSIQNTGELFF. The CDR3 coding sequence is TGTGCCAGCAGCTTAAAGCGATCTAGCATTCAGAACACCGGGGAGCTGTTTTTT. This rearrangement joins TRBV7-8 to TRBJ2-2, with a tentative D call TRBD2 (5 bases). Germline CDR1 reads SGHVS; CDR2 reads FQNEAQ. V was pared by 2 bases and J by 1 base, with 17 bases between. This CDR3 has 18 amino acids.

The gene calls are TRBV2 and TRBJ2-7, with no clear D. V was cut by 8 bases and J by 2 bases, with 13 bases left in between. Per the germline V gene, CDR1 is SNHLY and CDR2 is FYNNEI. The CDR3 contains 13 residues. CDR3 loop: CASADAPPYEQYF. The CDR3 DNA follows: TGTGCCAGCGCGGACGCCCCTCCCTACGAGCAGTACTTC.

This chain joins TRBV19 and TRBJ1-2; D perhaps matches TRBD1 (6 bases). CDR3 length: 15 residues. The V gene lost 0 bases and the J gene lost 4 bases, with 12 bases spanning the gap. Germline V gene lookup returns CDR1 LNHDA and CDR2 SQIVND (reference sequence). The CDR3 sequence is CASSIERGRGYGYTF. The DNA for the CDR3 is TGTGCCAGTAGTATAGAGCGGGGGCGCGGCTATGGCTACACCTTC.

The chain recombines TRBV27 with TRBJ2-2; no definite D call. The CDR3 consists of 13 residues. V lost 4 bases and J lost 4, with 7 bases in between. Germline V gene lookup returns CDR1 MNHEY and CDR2 SMNVEV (reference sequence). DNA for the CDR3: TGTGCCAGCAGTTATTCAGGCACCGGGGAGCTGTTTTTT. Translating it yields CASSYSGTGELFF.

This rearrangement joins TRBV20-1 to TRBJ2-7; D not resolved. Germline values: CDR1 DFQATT, CDR2 SNEGSKA (reference sequence). The CDR3 extends over 13 amino acids. Trimming removed 3 bases from V and 2 bases from J, with 11 bases in between. CDR3: CSASGRNAYEQYF. CDR3 DNA: TGCAGTGCTAGTGGTAGAAACGCCTACGAGCAGTACTTC.

The J gene is TRBJ2-3, the V gene TRBV27, with 8 nucleotides matching TRBD2. CDR3 length: 16 amino acids. Trimming at V came to 4 bases and at J to 2 bases, leaving 8 bases not matched to a gene. CDR1 and CDR2 from the germline V gene are MNHEY and SMNVEV (reference sequence). This CDR3 reads CASSSGAGAYTDTQYF. The CDR3, as DNA: TGTGCCAGCAGTTCGGGAGCGGGGGCCTACACAGATACGCAGTATTTT.